The TCR beta chain under discussion was sequenced for a study of identical twins. Notes on the study in general: Carriage of fewer insertions was seen in abundant cord blood beta clonotypes, whereas memory repertoires showed none.

A universal primer site arose from template switching, and cDNA bore unique molecular identifiers. TCRdb independently ran MiXCR on the 5' RACE reads; one entry per CDR3 protein. The table shows 450,000 to 500,000 distinct CDR3 sequences, with roughly an eighth occurring only once. CDR1 and CDR2 from the germline V gene are SQVTM and ANQGSEA. The CDR3 sequence is 16 residues long. V dropped 3 bases and J dropped 2 bases, with 18 bases sitting between them. This clonotype has more than one count but fewer than ten. The antigen is undetermined. The sample was also reused in another study, on yellow fever vaccine responses in identical twins.

The sequencing sample was made of CD4+ T cells sorted from blood. V usage is TRBV29-1 and J usage is TRBJ2-3; the D gene is possibly TRBD2 (6 bases). This TCR was sampled from a woman aged 18 to 35 in good health. In nucleotides, the CDR3 is TGCAGCGTTGATGGCTGGAGGGCGGACTCCACAGATACGCAGTATTTT. Translated, it gives CSVDGWRADSTDTQYF.